One and the same sample provided the 4 T cell receptor beta chains below, sequenced in a study of blood T cell repertoires in COVID-19. Using immunoSEQ multiplex PCR, the repertoire was profiled, and TCRdb retains in-frame clones only, with some absent. Of about 140,000 clones in the sample, about 80% are singletons; the top ten hold roughly 2.9%. Specimen: PBMCs or T cells enriched from blood (not recorded which). All receptors come from a woman aged 45-65 years who had recovered from COVID-19.

This chain uses TRBV30 with TRBJ1-2; TRBD1 aligns across 7 bases. Trimming cost V 7 bases and J 1 base; bases outside gene matches: 15. This CDR3 is 16 amino acids long. Per germline, CDR1 GTSNPN and CDR2 SVGIG (reference sequence). In DNA form, the CDR3 reads TGTGCCTCCACGAGGGGACAGCCTTCCCTTAACTATGGCTACACCTTC. It yields the protein CASTRGQPSLNYGYTF.

This rearrangement joins TRBV5-8 to TRBJ2-7; 8 nucleotides match TRBD1. J was trimmed by 7 bases and V by 4 bases; bases with no gene match: 10. The V gene's germline CDR1 is SGHTS and CDR2 YDEGEE. The CDR3 length is 14 residues. The CDR3 is CASSAYGQGLEQYF. The CDR3, as DNA: TGTGCCAGCAGCGCGTATGGACAGGGCCTTGAGCAGTACTTC.

This clone was seen only a few times. V gene TRBV7-9 combines with J gene TRBJ2-3; 8 bases agree with TRBD1. Germline V CDR1 and CDR2: SEHNR, FQNEAQ (reference sequence). The CDR3 contains 16 residues. V shed 4 bases, J shed 10 bases, and the junction held 16 bases outside the gene matches. The CDR3 nucleotides read TGTGCCAGCAGCTCCGAATCCCGGGACAGGAATCCATCGCAGTATTTT. Its protein product is CASSSESRDRNPSQYF. Combining the CDR3 with reference TRBV7-9 and TRBJ2-3 gives the whole variable domain DTGVSQNPRHKITKRGQNVTFRCDPISEHNRLYWYRQTLGQGPEFLTYFQNEAQLEKSRLLSDRFSAERPKGSFSTLEIQRTEQGDSAMYLCASSSESRDRNPSQYFGPGTRLTVL.

The chain recombines TRBV18 with TRBJ1-1; possible D gene TRBD1, 5 bases. Trimming shortened V by 3 bases and J by 6 bases, and 11 bases separated the two germline ends. CDR1 is KGHSH, CDR2 LQKENI, per germline. The CDR3 length is 13 residues. CDR3: CASSPDARAEAFF. The DNA of the CDR3 is TGTGCCAGCTCACCCGACGCCAGGGCTGAAGCTTTCTTT.